This passage covers 14 T cell receptor beta chains from one sample sequenced in a study of blood T cell repertoires in COVID-19. TCRdb's copy holds only in-frame clones and misses some; the assay was immunoSEQ multiplex PCR. The sample consists of 200,000 to 250,000 clones, approximately 80% of them appearing once. What was sequenced was PBMCs or T cells enriched from blood (not recorded which). The receptors were gathered from an older woman who had recovered from COVID-19.

The chain joins TRBV19 to TRBJ1-1, with D possibly being TRBD1 (5 bases). Trimming took 5 bases from V and 0 from J, leaving 10 bases between them. The CDR3 runs to 14 residues. Looked up from germline, CDR1 is LNHDA and CDR2 is SQIVND (reference sequence). CDR3 sequence (DNA): TGTGCCAGTAGTTTCGGACACGTGAACACTGAAGCTTTCTTT. This codes for CASSFGHVNTEAFF.

The chain combines TRBV19 with TRBJ1-6; 7 bases match TRBD1. Trimming removed 6 bases from V and 11 bases from J; junction bases left unmatched: 7. CDR1 and CDR2 (germline): LNHDA, SQIVND (reference sequence). This CDR3 comprises 13 residues. The CDR3 DNA reads TGTGCCAGTAGCCTTACAGGGGAGGCACCCCTCCACTTT. Translation gives CASSLTGEAPLHF.

There are many counts of this clone. This CDR3 is CASSVQGYEQYF. The DNA of the CDR3 is TGCGCCAGCAGCGTTCAGGGCTACGAGCAGTACTTC. The V and J genes are TRBV5-1 and TRBJ2-7; weak D call: TRBD1 (5 bases). V was trimmed by 4 bases and J by 3 bases, leaving 8 bases between them. The CDR3 spans 12 residues. CDR1 and CDR2 from the germline V gene are SGHRS and YFSETQ.

This clone was detected once. The chain uses TRBV11-2 and TRBJ1-1; tentatively, D is TRBD1 (6 bases). CDR3 length: 15 amino acids. Germline assignment: CDR1 SGHAT and CDR2 FQNNGV. V shed 5 bases and J shed 3 bases, with 16 bases lying between them. The CDR3 region has the DNA TGTGCCAGCAGCCCTCGCGGGGGGCTGTACACTGAAGCTTTCTTT. It encodes CASSPRGGLYTEAFF.

The CDR3 region has the DNA TGTGCTAGTGGTTTGGAGCAGGGGGCGGGAAATCAGCCCCAGCATTTT. As protein: CASGLEQGAGNQPQHF. This sequence joins TRBV12-5 and TRBJ1-5; 8 bases align to TRBD1. Germline V gives CDR1 LGHNT, CDR2 FRNRAP. The CDR3 is 16 residues long. The ends lost 1 base at V and 4 bases at J; junction bases unmatched: 6.

J is TRBJ2-3 and V is TRBV29-1, with TRBD1 matching over 7 bases. The CDR3 consists of 12 residues. V was pared by 8 bases and J by 6 bases, with 8 bases of the junction left unmatched. Germline V gene lookup returns CDR1 SQVTM and CDR2 ANQGSEA. The CDR3 bases are TGCAGCACTCGGGACAGTTGGGATACGCAGTATTTT. Encoded protein: CSTRDSWDTQYF.

V is TRBV20-1 and J is TRBJ1-4; maybe TRBD1 (5 bases). V lost 3 bases and J 8 bases, leaving 13 bases between the germline ends. This CDR3 is 13 amino acids long. Germline CDR1 and CDR2: DFQATT and SNEGSKA (reference sequence). CDR3: CSASQGPGEKLFF. DNA for the CDR3: TGCAGTGCTAGTCAGGGTCCCGGCGAAAAACTGTTTTTT.

The count of this clone is one. This chain connects TRBV24-1 to TRBJ1-6; D is possibly TRBD1 (6 bases). The CDR3 extends over 15 amino acids. Germline CDR1 reads KGHDR; CDR2 reads SFDVKD. Trimming took 12 bases from V and 10 from J, leaving 24 bases between them. CDR3 sequence: CAAAGADWGGSPLHF. The CDR3 nucleotides read TGTGCCGCCGCCGGGGCAGATTGGGGGGGCTCACCCCTCCACTTT.

The V call is TRBV7-9, the J call TRBJ2-7, with TRBD1 matching over 9 bases. The CDR3 has 14 residues. Germline V gene data show CDR1 as SEHNR and CDR2 as FQNEAQ (reference sequence). V shed 5 bases and J 3 bases; nucleotides not matched to a gene: 5. The CDR3 sequence is CASSRRTGDYEQYF. DNA of the CDR3: TGTGCCAGCAGCCGCAGGACAGGGGACTACGAGCAGTACTTC.

CDR3 in DNA: TGTGCCAGCAGTTACTTGACAGGGAATCAAGAGACCCAGTACTTC. Amino acid sequence: CASSYLTGNQETQYF. The genes are TRBV6-2 or TRBV6-3 and TRBJ2-5; TRBD1 agrees at 7 bases. Trimming took 1 base from V and 2 from J; bases not matched to a gene: 4. The CDR3 loop spans 15 amino acids. The germline V gene has CDR1 MNHEY and CDR2 SVGEGT.

J is TRBJ2-3 and V is TRBV7-9; TRBD2 aligns across 7 bases. The V segment lost 5 bases and the J segment 4 bases; nucleotides outside the gene matches: 3. The germline V gene has CDR1 SEHNR and CDR2 FQNEAQ (reference sequence). This CDR3 has 13 residues. CDR3 sequence reads: CASSQSGADTQYF. CDR3 DNA sequence: TGTGCCAGCAGCCAAAGCGGGGCAGATACGCAGTATTTT. Based on the CDR3 plus reference TRBV7-9 and TRBJ2-3, the full variable domain is DTGVSQNPRHKITKRGQNVTFRCDPISEHNRLYWYRQTLGQGPEFLTYFQNEAQLEKSRLLSDRFSAERPKGSFSTLEIQRTEQGDSAMYLCASSQSGADTQYFGPGTRLTVL.

V usage is TRBV19 and J usage is TRBJ2-5, with 8 bases lining up with TRBD1. The CDR3 has 16 residues. Germline-derived CDR1 and CDR2 are LNHDA and SQIVND (reference sequence). Trimming at V came to 2 bases and at J to 5 bases, leaving 10 bases not matched to a gene. The CDR3 is CASSITGGLPSETQYF. CDR3 coding DNA: TGTGCCAGTAGTATAACAGGGGGTCTCCCATCCGAGACCCAGTACTTC.

The rearrangement joins TRBV5-1 to TRBJ2-7; D gene uncertain. Germline CDR1 and CDR2: SGHRS and YFSETQ. Trimming pared 0 bases from V and 7 bases from J, leaving 14 bases between. The length of the CDR3 is 14 residues. DNA for the CDR3: TGCGCCAGCAGCTTGGACGCGGCCCTCCGGGAGCAGTACTTC. It translates to CASSLDAALREQYF.

This clone showed up just once. This chain connects TRBV7-2 to TRBJ2-7, with a weak D call TRBD2 (6 bases). Trimming shortened V by 0 bases and J by 0 bases, and 12 bases separated the two germline ends. Germline loops: CDR1 SGHTA, CDR2 FQGNSA. The CDR3 has 16 residues. The CDR3 DNA reads TGTGCCAGCAGCTTAGCGATAGCGGCAAGCTCCTACGAGCAGTACTTC. Translated: CASSLAIAASSYEQYF.